This TCR beta chain comes out of a study of cytomegalovirus exposure and HLA in healthy donors (TCRdb year 2017). Background for the entire study: In an earlier analysis of fewer than 750 of the donors, roughly 300 Gb of sequence data and 95 million to 130 million unique TCR beta sequences from some 170 million T cells were reported. An early release covering roughly 640 HLA-typed donors comprised approximately 290 gigabases of sequencing data and around 80 million unique TCR sequences. Among the roughly 400 genotyped donors, around 79% belonged to the genetic ancestry cluster associated with self-reported Caucasian donors. The aim of the study was to test whether cataloging public T cell receptors could identify signatures of past pathogen exposure. The study profiled the T cell repertoires of hundreds of subjects by immunosequencing and related them to cytomegalovirus serostatus. A separate validation cohort of 100 to 150 different subjects was used in addition to the roughly 620-subject first cohort. The study combined high-throughput TCR immunosequencing, statistical association of individual TCRs with disease status, and machine learning to predict cytomegalovirus infection status. To study patterns of TCR occurrence, a later analysis re-analyzed previously published TCR beta repertoires from 650 to 750 donors and added high-resolution HLA genotyping. In the later analysis, no new phenotypic data were used to find candidate immune exposures; instead, reliance was placed on TCR beta sequences and their occurrence across donors. To decide whether each TCR beta V gene segment behaved as functional or pseudogenic, an earlier analysis of some 600 of the donors relied on high-throughput TCR beta sequencing. Donor age, sex, ethnicity and CMV serostatus were compiled alongside the repertoire data. Genome-wide SNP genotypes for about 55% of the 666 donors were used in a later genetic analysis, which treated that subset as a discovery cohort. Every repertoire in the discovery cohort had been generated on one and the same sequencing platform. HLA typing covered class I and class II loci at four-digit resolution. The number of typed donors differed by locus: about 629-630 for A, B, C, DRB1 and DQB1; 500 to 550 for DQA1; 606 for DPA1; and roughly 470 for DPB1. About five DR-DQ haplotypes were treated as single units for association and clustering because of strong linkage in the cohort. Across around 400 genotyped donors of the cohort, an average of 235,054 unique TCR beta nucleotide sequences per donor were sequenced, and roughly a sixth of those sequences were non-productive.

Comment on this clone: The specificity of this receptor is unknown.

The cohort was made up of 500 to 800 healthy bone marrow donors. Cohort members were all nominally healthy when sampled, although unrecorded immune exposures were likely present. The donor was CMV seropositive and was included in the group of 250 to 300 seropositive cohort members. Every donor gave a peripheral blood sample, and the peripheral blood mononuclear cells from that sample were used for TCR beta sequencing. The Qiagen DNeasy Blood Extraction Kit was used to extract genomic DNA from the blood cell samples. The receptor library was made with the immunoSEQ multiplex PCR assay. The multiplex PCR relied on a mix of 60 forward primers for TCR Vbeta segments and 13 reverse primers for TCR Jbeta segments. Amplification of the CDR3 region of rearranged TCR beta genes was performed with a multiplex PCR assay on genomic DNA. Amplified TCR beta libraries were sequenced as 87-base-pair reads on the Illumina HiSeq System. From the authors' description of their analysis: A later analysis counted approximately 84 million unique TCR beta chains across the 550 to 700 repertoires, and 10 million to 11 million of these chains were shared by at least two donors. Raw reads were error-corrected and collapsed into unique sequences with a nearest-neighbor algorithm that merged closely related sequences to remove PCR and sequencing errors. To assign V, D and J gene segments, CDR3 sequences were aligned to IMGT reference sequences. For a sequence to be retained, at least a six-nucleotide match to both a V gene segment and a J gene segment was required. Rearrangements were called productive when the CDR3 lacked stop codons and stayed in frame with V and J; all others were non-productive. Following IMGT convention, CDR3 was defined as the stretch from the second conserved V-encoded cysteine to the conserved J-encoded phenylalanine. Sequences without an unambiguous match to a single V gene segment were excluded from the earlier analysis of a few hundred of the donors. In an earlier analysis of some 590 of the donors, V segments were called functional above 56.7% productive rearrangements and were called segregating when the between-donor standard deviation exceeded 5%. A statistical classification framework was developed to diagnose cytomegalovirus status using the catalog of TCR beta chain sequences. A later analysis assigned V and J genes by comparing TCR nucleotide sequences with IMGT/GENE-DB human TR gene sequences. In a later analysis, CDR3 sequences and most-parsimonious VDJ recombination scenarios were assigned using the TCRdist pipeline. A later analysis defined each TCR beta chain by its CDR3 amino acid sequence plus V-gene family, and excluded reads lacking a unique V-gene family. As a way to deal with suspected cross-contamination and a sequencing artifact, a later analysis dropped approximately 570 nucleotide sequences that were highly shared and had low generation probability. For each public chain, a later analysis derived a clonal expansion index from normalized ranks of inferred template counts within each repertoire. A later analysis computed generation probabilities with a VDJ recombination model fitted to out-of-frame rearrangements, and checked the results against IGoR. In a later analysis, hypergeometric tests were used to score TCR-TCR, TCR-HLA and TCR-CMV co-occurrence, with a repertoire-size bias correction applied to TCR pairs. To estimate false discovery rates, a later analysis permuted the HLA or CMV assignments 20 times. A later analysis grouped co-occurring TCRs with DBSCAN, adding TCRdist sequence similarity when clustering within HLA-allele-positive subsets. Co-occurrence clustering excluded repertoires with fewer than 30,000 or more than 120,000 public chains, plus five with anomalous nucleotide sharing. In its TCRdb copy, this immuneACCESS table keeps in-frame sequences only and misses some clones. Where compared with another copy, unresolved V genes explain less than half of these, and the others have no known cause. V, J and clone size are taken as reported in that table, and D and trimming were inferred from the DNA itself. The table for this sample shows roughly 190,000 clones. The ten largest clones take up 0.7% to 1% of the sample.

The paper's findings and limits, for the study overall: While some public TCRs were present in many individuals, most TCR sequences turned up only very rarely across donors. The study gave a list of under 200 TCR beta chains associated with cytomegalovirus. In a later analysis, TCR association rates were found to vary across HLA loci, with the most associated TCRs seen for DRB1 alleles and the fewest for HLA-C alleles. The only immune exposure information available for the cohort was CMV serostatus. In a later genetic analysis, fewer N-insertions in productive TCRs were reported among donors in an Asian-associated ancestry cluster than the roughly 700-donor mean. A later analysis found that HLA-associated TCR beta chains were more clonally expanded and had lower generation probabilities than equally common non-associated chains. Because some donors lacked HLA typing at each locus, the association tests relied only on the typed subset. Roughly uniform sequencing depth across donors was assumed in presence/absence analyses, although this assumption may not hold. In an earlier analysis of 587 of the donors, most TCR beta V segments appeared in productive rearrangements about 87% or about 30% of the time, broadly matching IMGT annotations. When HLA alleles, especially DR and DQ, strongly co-occurred, attributing TCR associations to individual alleles was difficult. A few of the identified cytomegalovirus-associated TCR beta chains were confirmed in vitro to be specific for cytomegalovirus antigens. Correlated functional status among segregating V segments might be attributable to linkage disequilibrium, but an unknown experimental factor could not be ruled out. According to the authors, the approach could potentially be generalized to other disease states and immunological phenotypes. A further reported finding was that TCR beta sequences accurately predicted the HLA-A and HLA-B alleles for most subjects in the first cohort. A cluster of highly shared sequence variants was judged likely to be a technical artifact of the sequencing pipeline. The cohort was sequenced for TCR beta chains only, and without alpha or paired-chain data the features that could be detected were limited. The earlier analysis of 587 of the donors excluded around 17 rarely observed V segments, including chromosome 9 orphons, because counts were too low. V-gene and J-gene trimming of TCR beta chains was associated with a missense DCLRE1C variant in a later genetic analysis, and the association was replicated in an independent cohort. In a later analysis, most CMV-associated TCR beta chains were found to appear HLA-restricted, with HLA associations seemingly driven largely by CMV exposure. In a later analysis, several top co-occurrence clusters were reported to appear linked to parvovirus B19, influenza, CMV and Epstein-Barr virus. In a later analysis, 16,951 TCR beta sequences were associated with specific HLA alleles at a false discovery rate of 0.05. The classifier was reported to diagnose cytomegalovirus status with high specificity and sensitivity in both the original and validation cohorts.

What was sequenced was PBMCs. This TCR was sampled from a woman aged 18-29 years in good health and CMV-seropositive.

The nucleotide sequence is TGTGCCAGTAGTATCGTAAGGGGCGAGCAGTACTTC. It translates to CASSIVRGEQYF. Rearrangement joined TRBV19 to TRBJ2-7; TRBD1 is possibly the D segment (5 matching bases). Including the terminal cysteine and phenylalanine, the CDR3 comprises 12 residues. The entry retains the CDR3 DNA only, 36 bases that are in frame from base 1. The V and J ends are trimmed by 3 bases and 6 bases, leaving 9 bases between them. The germline V gene (reference sequence) provides CDR1 LNHDA and CDR2 SQIVND.